The 32 T cell receptor beta chains in this list originate from one sample, sequenced in a study of technical replicates of blood from four donors. Sequenced by immunoSEQ multiplex PCR; TCRdb stores in-frame clones only, minus some. Among tens of thousands of clones listed, approximately 93% were seen once. Material: T cells isolated from PBMCs. Receptors were obtained from a human donor in good health.

This chain links TRBV4-3 with TRBJ1-2; a weak D match, TRBD1 (6 bases). Germline CDR1 reads LGHNA; CDR2 reads YSLEER. The V and J ends lost 4 bases and 0 bases respectively, with 9 bases between them. This CDR3 has 14 amino acids. The CDR3 coding sequence is TGCGCCAGCAGCCTCAGGGGATCTAACTATGGCTACACCTTC. Amino acids: CASSLRGSNYGYTF.

The gene calls are TRBV6-1 and TRBJ1-2; D may be TRBD1 (5 bases). Germline V lookup: CDR1 MNHNS, CDR2 SASEGT. The CDR3 spans 14 residues. The germline V and J ends were trimmed by 1 base and 7 bases, with 13 bases remaining between them. The DNA for the CDR3 is TGTGCCAGCAGTGAAGTAGTAGGGGAGGCTGGCTACACCTTC. Translated, it gives CASSEVVGEAGYTF.

V is TRBV15 and J is TRBJ1-1, with D uncertain. The CDR3 consists of 14 residues. The V and J ends lost 1 base and 4 bases respectively, with 10 bases between them. Germline assignment: CDR1 LNHNV and CDR2 YYDKDF (reference sequence). CDR3 in DNA: TGTGCCACCAGCAGAGTAGGGAGGGCCACTGAAGCTTTCTTT. Its protein is CATSRVGRATEAFF.

The chain employs TRBV11-2 and TRBJ1-4; 11 positions agree with TRBD1. Germline trimming cut 7 bases from V and 7 bases from J; bases unmatched to any gene: 5. Germline CDR1 is SGHAT and CDR2 is FQNNGV. The CDR3 is 14 amino acids. As DNA, the CDR3 is TGTGCCAGCACCCGGACAGGGGGCGGTGAAAAACTGTTTTTT. It codes for CASTRTGGGEKLFF.

The genes are TRBV10-3 and TRBJ1-1, with D hard to call. This CDR3 is built from 14 residues. Germline V gene sequence: CDR1 ENHRY, CDR2 SYGVKD. With 2 bases removed from V and 0 bases from J, the gap between germline ends came to 7 bases. CDR3 in DNA: TGTGCCATCAGTGAGATGGGCTTGAACACTGAAGCTTTCTTT. Translating gives CAISEMGLNTEAFF.

This clone was detected only a few times. The chain carries TRBV7-9 and TRBJ2-1; D is unresolved. This CDR3 is built from 12 residues. The ends were cut back, 7 bases at V and 11 bases at J, with 15 bases in the middle. Germline V gene lookup returns CDR1 SEHNR and CDR2 FQNEAQ (reference sequence). The CDR3 DNA sequence: TGTGCCAGCACGTCGGTCTCCCCAAAGCAGTTCTTC. The encoded protein is CASTSVSPKQFF.

This chain uses TRBV7-9 with TRBJ2-2; D unclear. Germline CDR1 and CDR2: SEHNR and FQNEAQ (reference sequence). The CDR3 contains 15 residues. V lost 1 base and J lost 1, with 7 bases in between. The CDR3, as DNA: TGTGCCAGCAGCTTAGTTGCGGTGAACACCGGGGAGCTGTTTTTT. Translated: CASSLVAVNTGELFF.

This clone was detected once. This chain links TRBV7-9 with TRBJ2-3; TRBD2 aligns across 7 bases. This CDR3 contains 13 residues. Trimming removed 8 bases from V and 4 bases from J; junction bases left unmatched: 6. Germline V gene lookup returns CDR1 SEHNR and CDR2 FQNEAQ (reference sequence). Here the CDR3 DNA reads TGTGCCAGCGGACTAGTCATCCCAGATACGCAGTATTTT. It yields the protein CASGLVIPDTQYF. Together with reference TRBV7-9 and TRBJ2-3, the CDR3 gives the full variable domain: DTGVSQNPRHKITKRGQNVTFRCDPISEHNRLYWYRQTLGQGPEFLTYFQNEAQLEKSRLLSDRFSAERPKGSFSTLEIQRTEQGDSAMYLCASGLVIPDTQYFGPGTRLTVL.

The rearrangement joins TRBV9 to TRBJ1-1; D uncertain. Germline CDR1 reads SGDLS; CDR2 reads YYNGEE. This CDR3 has 17 amino acids. V lost 0 bases and J 0 bases, leaving 15 bases between the germline ends. As DNA, the CDR3 is TGTGCCAGCAGCGTAGAGACGGGAATGGGCATGAACACTGAAGCTTTCTTT. The encoded protein is CASSVETGMGMNTEAFF.

This chain connects TRBV5-4 to TRBJ2-3, with 13 bases that match TRBD2. The CDR3 spans 16 residues. J was trimmed by 5 bases and V by 3 bases; bases with no gene match: 6. Looked up from germline, CDR1 is SGHNT and CDR2 is YYREEE (reference sequence). The CDR3 loop is CASSSGLAGSVDTQYF. In nucleotides, the CDR3 is TGTGCCAGCAGCTCGGGACTAGCGGGATCGGTAGATACGCAGTATTTT.

This chain uses TRBV7-9 with TRBJ2-5, with TRBD2 matching over 13 bases. The CDR3 spans 15 residues. V dropped 7 bases and J dropped 5; count of bases not matched to a gene: 7. Looked up from germline, CDR1 is SEHNR and CDR2 is FQNEAQ (reference sequence). The CDR3 region is CASTGTSGIGETQYF. The CDR3, as DNA: TGTGCCAGCACCGGGACTAGCGGGATAGGGGAGACCCAGTACTTC.

CDR3 nucleotides: TGTGCCAGCAGCATTACTAGCGCCTCCTACGAGCAGTACTTC. This gives the protein CASSITSASYEQYF. The V gene is TRBV27, the J gene TRBJ2-7; 7 bases map to TRBD2. Trimming cost V 6 bases and J 0 bases; bases outside gene matches: 5. The CDR3 runs 14 residues. Germline V CDR1 and CDR2: MNHEY, SMNVEV (reference sequence).

The chain is built from TRBV5-1 and TRBJ2-7; 12 bases agree with TRBD2. CDR3 length: 15 amino acids. The junction had 4 bases not matched to a gene; V was cut back by 0 bases and J by 6 bases. Germline V gives CDR1 SGHRS, CDR2 YFSETQ. DNA for the CDR3: TGCGCCAGCAGCTTGGGACTAGCGGGAGTGGGCGAGCAGTACTTC. This translates into CASSLGLAGVGEQYF.

This sequence joins TRBV19 and TRBJ1-1, with a weak D call TRBD1 (6 bases). V lost 5 bases to trimming and J lost 3 bases, with 13 bases between them. The CDR3 loop spans 14 amino acids. Germline CDR1 is LNHDA and CDR2 is SQIVND (reference sequence). This chain's CDR3 is CASSGGEGDTEAFF. The CDR3, as DNA: TGTGCCAGTAGTGGGGGGGAGGGGGACACTGAAGCTTTCTTT.

This chain connects TRBV11-3 to TRBJ2-7; D remains unclear. Germline lookup yields CDR1 SGHNT and CDR2 YENEEA. The V end lost 3 bases, the J end lost 5 bases, and 8 bases lay between the germline ends. The CDR3 totals 12 residues. The CDR3 here is CASSLTRDEQYF. CDR3 nucleotide sequence: TGTGCCAGCAGCTTGACAAGAGACGAGCAGTACTTC.

V usage is TRBV2 and J usage is TRBJ2-7; TRBD1 matches 8 bases. Trimming at V came to 8 bases and at J to 1 base, leaving 1 base not matched to a gene. This CDR3 comprises 12 residues. Germline values: CDR1 SNHLY, CDR2 FYNNEI. In DNA form, the CDR3 reads TGTGCCAGCGACAGGGGATCCTACGAGCAGTACTTC. It encodes CASDRGSYEQYF. The whole variable domain, remainder taken from reference TRBV2 and TRBJ2-7, is EPEVTQTPSHQVTQMGQEVILRCVPISNHLYFYWYRQILGQKVEFLVSFYNNEISEKSEIFDDQFSVERPDGSNFTLKIRSTKLEDSAMYFCASDRGSYEQYFGPGTRLTVT.

The gene calls are TRBV10-3 and TRBJ1-1, with 10 bases identical to TRBD1. The CDR3 is 17 residues long. Germline values: CDR1 ENHRY, CDR2 SYGVKD. V shed 8 bases and J 0 bases; nucleotides not matched to a gene: 12. CDR3 sequence: CAIGGKGQGSMNTEAFF. Written as DNA, the CDR3 is TGTGCCATCGGGGGCAAGGGACAGGGGTCAATGAACACTGAAGCTTTCTTT.

The chain uses TRBV9 and TRBJ2-3; possibly TRBD2 for D (5 bases). There are 14 residues in the CDR3. Germline V CDR1 and CDR2: SGDLS, YYNGEE. The V and J ends lost 0 bases and 6 bases respectively, with 11 bases between them. CDR3 region: CASSVVRAGDTQYF. The CDR3 DNA sequence: TGTGCCAGCAGCGTAGTAAGGGCGGGCGATACGCAGTATTTT.

The V call is TRBV10-3, the J call TRBJ2-2; TRBD2 agrees at 10 bases. In germline, CDR1 is ENHRY, CDR2 SYGVKD. Unmatched junction bases numbered 4, after V lost 3 bases and J lost 3 bases. The CDR3 is made up of 16 amino acids. The CDR3: CAISERLAGYTGELFF. CDR3 coding DNA: TGTGCCATCAGTGAACGACTAGCGGGCTACACCGGGGAGCTGTTTTTT.

This clone has more than one count but fewer than ten. The chain joins TRBV28 to TRBJ1-1, with D hard to call. This CDR3 is 14 amino acids long. Germline V gene data show CDR1 as MDHEN and CDR2 as SYDVKM. V was shortened by 4 bases and J by 1 base, with 10 bases between the two germline ends. The CDR3 loop reads CASSSKRRNTEAFF. In DNA form, the CDR3 reads TGTGCCAGCAGTTCCAAACGGAGGAACACTGAAGCTTTCTTT.

The chain links TRBV15 to TRBJ2-5; D is possibly TRBD2 (5 bases). Germline CDR1 and CDR2: LNHNV and YYDKDF (reference sequence). The CDR3 spans 14 residues. Trimming left V 0 bases short and J 8 bases short, with 13 bases between. The CDR3 nucleotides read TGTGCCACCAGCAGAGATTCGGATGAGGGAACCCAGTACTTC. Translation: CATSRDSDEGTQYF.

Here the CDR3 reads CASSLQAGGYEQYF. In nucleotides, the CDR3 is TGCGCCAGCAGCTTGCAAGCGGGAGGGTACGAGCAGTACTTC. The chain combines TRBV5-1 with TRBJ2-7; the match to TRBD2 covers 10 bases. The junction had 2 bases not matched to a gene; V was cut back by 1 base and J by 4 bases. The CDR3 consists of 14 residues. Germline-derived CDR1 and CDR2 are SGHRS and YFSETQ.

The chain combines TRBV4-1 with TRBJ2-1; 11 bases match TRBD2. This CDR3 spans 15 amino acids. The germline V gene has CDR1 MGHRA and CDR2 YSYEKL. Trimming at V came to 7 bases and at J to 6 bases, leaving 8 bases not matched to a gene. CDR3 DNA: TGCGCCAGCACCACGGGACTAGCGGCCTTCAATGAGCAGTTCTTC. Translating gives CASTTGLAAFNEQFF.

This clone was recorded once. The chain recombines TRBV30 with TRBJ1-5; D unclear. The CDR3 is 14 amino acids. Between the trimmed V and J ends, which lost 3 bases and 4 bases, there was a span of 13 bases. CDR1 and CDR2 (germline): GTSNPN, SVGIG (reference sequence). Here the CDR3 DNA reads TGTGCCTGGAGCAAACAGACAAAGAATCAGCCCCAGCATTTT. It codes for CAWSKQTKNQPQHF.

CDR3 sequence (DNA): TGTGCCAGTAGGCTCGCGGGCGGGAGTAAAGAGACCCAGTACTTC. This codes for CASRLAGGSKETQYF. The V call is TRBV19, the J call TRBJ2-5, with 7 bases aligning to TRBD2. This CDR3 contains 15 residues. With 6 bases clipped from V and 3 bases from J, the junction kept 10 bases outside the gene matches. Germline V gene sequence: CDR1 LNHDA, CDR2 SQIVND (reference sequence).

V is TRBV9 and J is TRBJ2-7; perhaps TRBD1 as D (5 bases). In germline, CDR1 is SGDLS, CDR2 YYNGEE. Trimming shortened V by 1 base and J by 5 bases, and 13 bases separated the two germline ends. The CDR3 is made up of 14 amino acids. CDR3 region: CASSVKGRVDEQYF. For the CDR3, the DNA is TGTGCCAGCAGCGTAAAAGGCAGGGTGGACGAGCAGTACTTC.

The V gene is TRBV11-2, the J gene TRBJ1-4, with TRBD1 matching 7 bases. Germline V gene lookup returns CDR1 SGHAT and CDR2 FQNNGV. Trimming removed 5 bases from V and 4 bases from J; junction bases left unmatched: 10. The CDR3 is 16 amino acids. The CDR3 DNA reads as TGTGCCAGCAGCGATTCAAGCCGGGACAGTAATGAAAAACTGTTTTTT. Translated: CASSDSSRDSNEKLFF.

The chain employs TRBV29-1 and TRBJ2-1, with TRBD2 matching over 14 bases. Germline-derived CDR1 and CDR2 are SQVTM and ANQGSEA. The CDR3 runs 13 residues. Trimming at V came to 6 bases and at J to 12 bases, leaving 7 bases not matched to a gene. The CDR3 is CSVGTSGSLGQFF. CDR3 DNA sequence: TGCAGCGTGGGGACTAGCGGGAGCTTAGGGCAGTTCTTC.

CDR3 DNA: TGCAGCATCCGGGATCCCTACGAGCAGTACTTC. This codes for CSIRDPYEQYF. The chain carries TRBV29-1 and TRBJ2-7, with D perhaps TRBD2 (5 bases). Germline values: CDR1 SQVTM, CDR2 ANQGSEA. Trimming removed 8 bases from V and 2 bases from J, with 10 bases in between. The CDR3 is 11 amino acids.

The chain employs TRBV10-3 and TRBJ2-1; D gene uncertain. Trimming took 6 bases from V and 6 from J, leaving 12 bases between them. The germline gives CDR1 ENHRY, CDR2 SYGVKD. The CDR3 length is 13 residues. In DNA, the CDR3 is TGTGCCATCAGCGGTAGAGGATCCAATGAGCAGTTCTTC. It yields the protein CAISGRGSNEQFF.

This clone was recorded only once. This sequence joins TRBV27 and TRBJ2-1; 7 bases fit TRBD1. Germline values: CDR1 MNHEY, CDR2 SMNVEV (reference sequence). The CDR3 extends over 12 amino acids. With 4 bases clipped from V and 9 bases from J, the junction kept 3 bases outside the gene matches. For the CDR3, the DNA is TGTGCCAGCAGTTCACAGGGGAGTGAGCAGTTCTTC. It is translated as CASSSQGSEQFF.

This rearrangement joins TRBV30 to TRBJ1-1; D unclear. The CDR3 is made up of 13 amino acids. In germline, CDR1 is GTSNPN, CDR2 SVGIG (reference sequence). Trimming cost V 0 bases and J 7 bases, with 12 bases left between them. The CDR3 loop is CAWSVGFAGEAFF. The CDR3, as DNA: TGTGCCTGGAGTGTAGGATTCGCGGGTGAAGCTTTCTTT.